This T cell receptor (beta chain) came from a study of T cells in tuberculosis. Described time point: new active TB diagnosis, blood taken before or within 7 days of starting treatment. The CDR3 loop spans 16 amino acids. Trimming stripped 4 bases from V and 0 bases from J, with 13 bases between. The germline V gene encodes CDR1 WSHSY and CDR2 SAAADI. TCRdb's copy holds only in-frame clones and misses some; the assay was immunoSEQ multiplex PCR. The data show some 31,000 clones, with around 90% seen just once and roughly 6.6% held by the top ten. This clonotype originated in an adult with tuberculosis. This rearrangement joins TRBV10-2 to TRBJ2-1; D gene uncertain. The sample in question was PBMCs, obtained at tuberculosis diagnosis. CDR3 nucleotide sequence: TGCGCCAGCAGTGGGCCGATTAGGAGCTCCTACAATGAGCAGTTCTTC. Amino acid sequence: CASSGPIRSSYNEQFF.